This T cell receptor beta chain came from a study of blood T cell repertoires in COVID-19. This clone was detected only a few times. The data were produced by immunoSEQ multiplex PCR, yet TCRdb's version contains in-frame clones alone and is incomplete. The data contain around 190,000 clones, roughly 77% of them seen just once; the ten biggest clones take up roughly 17%. V lost 0 bases, J lost 9 bases, and 19 bases lay in between. CDR3 length: 16 residues. Participants' reported clinical history set cohort assignment. This chain connects TRBV5-3 to TRBJ1-5, with D possibly matching TRBD1 (5 bases). TRBV5-3 is an ORF for which the function is uncertain. Input material: PBMCs or T cells enriched from blood (not recorded which). The sequence was obtained from a woman in her forties or fifties with acute COVID-19. The CDR3 DNA reads as TGTGCCAGAAGCTTGGTACCGGGACTGGGATCGGGGCCCCAGCATTTT. Encoded protein: CARSLVPGLGSGPQHF.